This entry lists 7 T cell receptor beta chains sequenced from one sample in a study of tumor-infiltrating lymphocytes in primary liver carcinoma. Unsorted whole blood supplied the RNA, and germline DNA was extracted too. A primer matching the constant region was used to make TCR beta cDNA from around 550 ng of total RNA. The TCR beta library was amplified through three nested multiplex PCR rounds in a modified ARM-PCR procedure. The opening two PCR rounds, approximately 10 cycles each, paired TRBV1-TRBV30 forward primers with a C-beta reverse primer. MiXCR, run by TCRdb on the multiplex PCR reads, gives a single entry per CDR3 protein. The table records about 320,000 distinct CDR3 sequences, around three fifths of them present only once. The sample consisted of peripheral blood. The receptors were gathered from a man aged 40-50 years with primary liver carcinoma and hepatitis B virus infection.

On this clonotype: A much larger clone lies one base from this, so it may be a read error. The chain has TRBV11-2 and TRBJ2-1; D not certain. The CDR3 consists of 14 residues. The V gene's germline CDR1 is SGHAT and CDR2 FQNNGV. CDR3 in DNA: TGTGTCAGCAGCCCATTAGTAGGGTACAATGAGCAGTTCTTC. This gives the protein CVSSPLVGYNEQFF.

As concerns this clonotype: It may be a read error: a sequence one base away is much more abundant. V gene TRBV12-3 or TRBV12-4 combines with J gene TRBJ2-3; 12 positions agree with TRBD2. After removal of 5 bases from V and 6 bases from J, the junction contained 12 bases not matched to a gene. The CDR3 extends over 17 amino acids. DNA for the CDR3: TGTGCCAGCAGTCTAAACACGCTAGCGGGAGGGTCGGATACGCAGTATTTT. It codes for CASSLNTLAGGSDTQYF.

Turning to this clonotype: At one boundary the junction diverges from the germline segment, which might be a read error. The chain is built from TRBV29-1 and TRBJ2-5, with 11 bases matching TRBD2. The CDR3 length is 14 residues. Per germline, CDR1 SQVTM and CDR2 ANQGSEA. The CDR3 coding sequence is TGCTGCGTTAGGGGACTAGCGGACCAAGAGACCCAGTACTTC. It is translated as CCVRGLADQETQYF.

As to this clonotype: Given a much more abundant clone one base away, this may be a read error. V and J are TRBV4-1 and TRBJ1-2; possibly TRBD1 for D (6 bases). The CDR3 is made up of 15 amino acids. Trimming shortened V by 2 bases and J by 8 bases, and 18 bases separated the two germline ends. CDR1 is MGHRA and CDR2 is YSYEKL in the germline V gene. The CDR3 is CASSQQVSTGRGYTF. Written as DNA, the CDR3 is TGCGCCAGCAGCCAACAAGTTTCGACAGGAAGAGGCTACACCTTC.

V and J are TRBV10-3 and TRBJ2-5; tentative D call: TRBD2 (6 bases). Germline V gene data show CDR1 as ENHRY and CDR2 as SYGVKD. Trimming left V 10 bases short and J 1 base short, with 10 bases between. The CDR3 consists of 12 residues. CDR3 sequence reads: CANTTSQETQYF. Written as DNA, the CDR3 is TGTGCCAACACGACTAGCCAAGAGACCCAGTACTTC.

In this sample, this clonotype turned up a few times. This chain uses TRBV5-1 with TRBJ2-7, with 9 nucleotides matching TRBD1. This CDR3 has 14 residues. Trimming took 4 bases from V and 3 from J; bases not matched to a gene: 5. Germline V lookup: CDR1 SGHRS, CDR2 YFSETQ. The CDR3 DNA reads TGCGCCAGCAGCCCGGGACAGGGTGGCTACGAGCAGTACTTC. Translated: CASSPGQGGYEQYF.

The chain carries TRBV6-5 and TRBJ1-3, with 10 positions matching TRBD1. Germline CDR1 and CDR2: MNHEY and SVGAGI. V shed 6 bases, J shed 3 bases, and the junction held 5 bases outside the gene matches. CDR3 length: 15 residues. Written as DNA, the CDR3 is TGTGCCAGCAGAACCGGGACAGGGGTTGGAAACACCATATATTTT. It is translated as CASRTGTGVGNTIYF.